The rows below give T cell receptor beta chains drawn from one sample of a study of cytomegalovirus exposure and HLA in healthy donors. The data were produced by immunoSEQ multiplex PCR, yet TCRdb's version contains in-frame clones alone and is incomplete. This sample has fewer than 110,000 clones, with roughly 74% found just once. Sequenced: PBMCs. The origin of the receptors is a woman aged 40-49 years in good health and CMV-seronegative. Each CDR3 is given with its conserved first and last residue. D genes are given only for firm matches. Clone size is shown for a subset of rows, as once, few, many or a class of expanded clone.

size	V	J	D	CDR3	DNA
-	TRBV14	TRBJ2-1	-	CASEASPSSYNEQFF	TGTGCCAGCGAAGCTAGTCCTAGCTCCTACAATGAGCAGTTCTTC
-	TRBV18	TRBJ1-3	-	CASSPPTADGNTIYF	TGTGCCAGCTCACCACCGACAGCAGATGGAAACACCATATATTTT
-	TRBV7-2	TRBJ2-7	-	CASSPSNSYEQYF	TGTGCCAGCAGCCCCAGTAACTCCTACGAGCAGTACTTC
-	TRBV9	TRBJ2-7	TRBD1	CASSSGTGAGEQYF	TGTGCCAGCAGCTCCGGGACAGGGGCGGGGGAGCAGTACTTC
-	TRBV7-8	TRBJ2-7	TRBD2	CASSSMGLAETLYEQYF	TGTGCCAGCAGCTCCATGGGACTAGCGGAAACCCTCTACGAGCAGTACTTC
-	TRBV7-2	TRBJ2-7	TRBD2	CASSLSSGIYEQYF	TGTGCCAGCAGCTTATCTAGCGGGATCTACGAGCAGTACTTC
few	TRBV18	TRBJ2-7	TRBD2	CASSPLAGGGYEQYF	TGTGCCAGCTCACCTCTGGCGGGGGGCGGGTACGAGCAGTACTTC
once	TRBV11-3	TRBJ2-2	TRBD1	CASSLRTGFGELFF	TGTGCCAGCAGCTTAAGGACAGGCTTCGGGGAGCTGTTTTTT
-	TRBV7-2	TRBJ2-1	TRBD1	CASSLRQGVGEQFF	TGTGCCAGCAGCTTAAGACAGGGGGTCGGTGAGCAGTTCTTC
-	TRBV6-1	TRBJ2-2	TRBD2	CASSDGLAGVGGELFF	TGTGCCAGCAGTGACGGACTAGCGGGAGTAGGCGGGGAGCTGTTTTTT
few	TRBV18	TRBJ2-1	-	CASSPLRRGYNEQFF	TGTGCCAGCTCACCATTACGTCGAGGGTACAATGAGCAGTTCTTC
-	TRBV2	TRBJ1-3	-	CASTGRGSGNTIYF	TGTGCCAGCACTGGGCGGGGGTCTGGAAACACCATATATTTT
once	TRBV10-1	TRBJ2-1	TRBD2	CANSPGLDLSDEQFF	TGCGCCAACAGTCCGGGACTAGACCTGTCGGATGAGCAGTTCTTC
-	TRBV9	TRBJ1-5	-	CASSVTGSTNQPQHF	TGTGCCAGCAGCGTAACCGGGAGTACGAATCAGCCCCAGCATTTT
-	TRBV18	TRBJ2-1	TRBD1	CASSQGEATEQFF	TGTGCCAGCTCCCAGGGGGAAGCTACTGAGCAGTTCTTC
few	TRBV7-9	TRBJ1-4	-	CSSSLHRDEKLFF	TGTTCCAGCAGCTTGCACAGGGATGAAAAACTGTTTTTT
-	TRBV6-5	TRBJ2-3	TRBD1	CASSYAGQGSDTQYF	TGTGCCAGCAGTTACGCGGGACAGGGTTCAGATACGCAGTATTTT
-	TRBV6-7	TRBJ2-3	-	CASSYFWSSLSTDTQYF	TGTGCCAGCAGTTACTTTTGGTCTAGCCTAAGCACAGATACGCAGTATTTT
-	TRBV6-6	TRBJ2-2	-	CASSYGPSGELFF	TGTGCCAGCAGTTACGGCCCCTCCGGGGAGCTGTTTTTT
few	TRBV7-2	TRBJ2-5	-	CASSLDPNSETQYF	TGTGCCAGCAGCTTAGACCCGAACTCAGAGACCCAGTACTTC
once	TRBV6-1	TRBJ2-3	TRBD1	CASRPDRAADTQYF	TGTGCCAGCAGACCGGACAGGGCAGCTGATACGCAGTATTTT
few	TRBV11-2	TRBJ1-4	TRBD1	CASSFRQGKLFF	TGTGCCAGCAGCTTCCGACAGGGAAAACTGTTTTTT
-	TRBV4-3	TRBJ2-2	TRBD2	CASSQGGGVGELFF	TGCGCCAGCAGCCAAGGCGGGGGGGTCGGGGAGCTGTTTTTT
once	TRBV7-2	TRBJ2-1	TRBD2	CASSKSGDLYNEQFF	TGTGCCAGCAGCAAAAGCGGGGATCTCTACAATGAGCAGTTCTTC
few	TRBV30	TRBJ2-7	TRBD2	CAREGLADEQYF	TGTGCCCGAGAAGGACTAGCGGACGAGCAGTACTTC
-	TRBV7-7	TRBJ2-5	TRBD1	CASSLGTGQQETQYF	TGTGCTAGCAGCTTAGGGACAGGGCAACAAGAGACCCAGTACTTC
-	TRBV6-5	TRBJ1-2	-	CASRPGHFFGYTF	TGTGCCAGCAGGCCGGGTCATTTTTTTGGCTACACCTTC
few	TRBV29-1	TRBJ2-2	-	CSVYSGTGELFF	TGCAGCGTCTACAGCGGGACCGGGGAGCTGTTTTTT
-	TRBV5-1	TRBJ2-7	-	CASSETNYEQYF	TGCGCCAGCAGCGAAACAAACTACGAGCAGTACTTC
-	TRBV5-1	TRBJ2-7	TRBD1	CASSFGTGAYEQYF	TGCGCCAGCAGCTTTGGGACAGGCGCCTACGAGCAGTACTTC
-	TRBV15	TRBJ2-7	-	CATSPNHGGPYEQYF	TGTGCCACCAGCCCAAACCACGGGGGGCCGTACGAGCAGTACTTC
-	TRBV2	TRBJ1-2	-	CASIRSRADYGYTF	TGTGCCAGCATCCGTTCCAGGGCAGACTATGGCTACACCTTC
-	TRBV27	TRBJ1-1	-	CASSLFSGQYTEAFF	TGTGCCAGCAGCTTATTCTCAGGACAGTACACTGAAGCTTTCTTT
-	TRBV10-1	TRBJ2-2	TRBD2	CASSESGGSGELFF	TGCGCCAGCAGTGAATCGGGAGGCTCCGGGGAGCTGTTTTTT
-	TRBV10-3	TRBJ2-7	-	CAISAVASYEQYF	TGTGCCATCAGTGCCGTGGCCTCCTACGAGCAGTACTTC
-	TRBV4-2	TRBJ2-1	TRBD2	CASSQAGLAGARGEQFF	TGTGCCAGCAGCCAAGCCGGGCTAGCGGGGGCCAGGGGTGAGCAGTTCTTC